Shown below are 19 T cell receptor beta chains from a single sample sequenced in a study of blood T cell repertoires in COVID-19. Method: immunoSEQ multiplex PCR; TCRdb's copy keeps in-frame clones and lacks some. The top ten hold less than 0.7% of the sample, which has roughly 200,000 clones, 90% seen once. Sequencing used peripheral blood. Every receptor here comes from a man aged 45 to 65 with acute or convalescent COVID-19.

The chain links TRBV7-7 to TRBJ2-5; a weak D match, TRBD2 (6 bases). The CDR3 extends over 18 amino acids. V shed 3 bases and J shed 2 bases, with 22 bases lying between them. Germline values: CDR1 SSHAT, CDR2 FNYEAQ (reference sequence). The CDR3 sequence is CASSFTVQGGFNQETQYF. DNA of the CDR3: TGTGCCAGCAGCTTCACGGTTCAGGGAGGTTTTAATCAAGAGACCCAGTACTTC. Based on the CDR3 plus reference TRBV7-7 and TRBJ2-5, the full variable domain is GAGVSQSPRYKVTKRGQDVTLRCDPISSHATLYWYQQALGQGPEFLTYFNYEAQPDKSGLPSDRFSAERPEGSISTLTIQRTEQRDSAMYRCASSFTVQGGFNQETQYFGPGTRLLVL.

This chain joins TRBV14 and TRBJ2-5; 13 bases align to TRBD2. This CDR3 is 16 amino acids long. The germline gives CDR1 SGHDN, CDR2 FVKESK. The J segment lost 5 bases and the V segment lost 3 bases, leaving 6 bases of the junction unmatched. The CDR3 sequence is CASSHPGLAGRETQYF. CDR3 bases: TGTGCCAGCAGCCATCCGGGACTAGCGGGGCGGGAGACCCAGTACTTC.

The chain is built from TRBV6-1 and TRBJ2-1; TRBD2 agrees at 13 bases. There are 18 residues in the CDR3. CDR1 and CDR2 (germline): MNHNS, SASEGT. Trimming cost V 4 bases and J 0 bases; bases outside gene matches: 6. The CDR3 loop reads CASSGTSGGLSSYNEQFF. CDR3 in DNA: TGTGCCAGCAGTGGGACTAGCGGGGGCCTCAGCTCCTACAATGAGCAGTTCTTC.

This clone appeared once. V gene TRBV14 combines with J gene TRBJ2-5, with 10 nucleotides matching TRBD2. V lost 5 bases to trimming and J lost 8 bases; unmatched junction nucleotides: 8. The germline V gene encodes CDR1 SGHDN and CDR2 FVKESK. This CDR3 region has 14 residues. The CDR3 nucleotides read TGTGCCAGCAGCTCAAGCGGGAGGGCGGGAACCCAGTACTTC. It translates to CASSSSGRAGTQYF.

The rearrangement joins TRBV7-9 to TRBJ2-1; tentatively, D is TRBD2 (6 bases). The germline V gene encodes CDR1 SEHNR and CDR2 FQNEAQ (reference sequence). V was pared by 2 bases and J by 7 bases, with 12 bases between. This CDR3 comprises 14 residues. For the CDR3, the DNA is TGTGCCAGCAGCTTATTCCCTCGGGAGAATGAGCAGTTCTTC. Protein product: CASSLFPRENEQFF. Drawing the rest from reference TRBV7-9 and TRBJ2-1, the complete variable domain is DTGVSQNPRHKITKRGQNVTFRCDPISEHNRLYWYRQTLGQGPEFLTYFQNEAQLEKSRLLSDRFSAERPKGSFSTLEIQRTEQGDSAMYLCASSLFPRENEQFFGPGTRLTVL.

The chain joins TRBV7-9 to TRBJ1-2; 7 bases match TRBD1. V was clipped by 1 base and J by 7 bases; unmatched bases: 9. The CDR3 is 15 residues long. Germline values: CDR1 SEHNR, CDR2 FQNEAQ (reference sequence). CDR3 nucleotides: TGTGCCAGCAGCTTAGAAAGCACAGGGGTTGGTGGCTACACCTTC. Its translation: CASSLESTGVGGYTF.

This sequence joins TRBV2 and TRBJ2-1; 7 bases are a match to TRBD2. J was trimmed by 0 bases and V by 7 bases; bases with no gene match: 3. CDR1 and CDR2 (germline): SNHLY, FYNNEI. The CDR3 contains 14 residues. CDR3 in DNA: TGTGCCAGCATACGCGGGAGCTCCTACAATGAGCAGTTCTTC. This translates into CASIRGSSYNEQFF.

This clone was seen only a few times. The chain has TRBV27 and TRBJ1-3, with D unresolved. The length of the CDR3 is 19 residues. The germline V gene has CDR1 MNHEY and CDR2 SMNVEV (reference sequence). The V end was cut by 3 bases, the J end by 1 base, with 22 bases between. The CDR3 sequence: CASSFTQSTGLGSGNTIYF. CDR3 sequence (DNA): TGTGCCAGCAGTTTCACTCAGTCGACCGGTCTAGGTTCTGGAAACACCATATATTTT.

V usage is TRBV6-5 and J usage is TRBJ1-2; TRBD1 aligns across 7 bases. This CDR3 comprises 15 residues. Trimming removed 2 bases from V and 6 bases from J; junction bases left unmatched: 9. CDR1 and CDR2 (germline): MNHEY, SVGAGI. The CDR3 DNA is TGTGCCAGCAGTTACATGCGTACAGGGGTTGATGGCTACACCTTC. This translates into CASSYMRTGVDGYTF.

The rearrangement uses TRBV6-4 and TRBJ1-5; 7 bases match TRBD1. This CDR3 has 13 amino acids. With V trimmed by 4 bases and J by 6 bases, 3 bases remained unmatched. CDR1 is MRHNA, CDR2 SNTAGT, per germline. The CDR3 coding sequence is TGTGCCAGCAGTGCCCAGGGGGGTCAGCCCCAGCATTTT. As protein: CASSAQGGQPQHF.

The chain combines TRBV7-9 with TRBJ1-1; 7 positions match TRBD1. Trimming took 4 bases from V and 5 from J; bases not matched to a gene: 7. The CDR3 extends over 14 amino acids. Germline-derived CDR1 and CDR2 are SEHNR and FQNEAQ (reference sequence). Here the CDR3 DNA reads TGTGCCAGCAGCTCTCAGGGGGTCGGTACTGAAGCTTTCTTT. This sequence encodes CASSSQGVGTEAFF.

V usage is TRBV7-9 and J usage is TRBJ2-7; the D is unclear. V gave up 3 bases and J gave up 6 bases, with 9 bases separating them. The CDR3 loop spans 12 amino acids. Germline-derived CDR1 and CDR2 are SEHNR and FQNEAQ (reference sequence). CDR3 sequence (DNA): TGTGCCAGCAGCTTCGGTGCGAGCGAGCAGTACTTC. Amino acids: CASSFGASEQYF.

J is TRBJ2-7 and V is TRBV28; TRBD2 aligns across 9 bases. Germline CDR1 reads MDHEN; CDR2 reads SYDVKM. There are 12 residues in the CDR3. V trimming: 9 bases; J trimming: 4 bases; junction bases outside the gene matches: 4. In DNA, the CDR3 is TGTGCCAGTTTAGCGGGAGAGTACGAGCAGTACTTC. It yields the protein CASLAGEYEQYF.

The gene calls are TRBV7-6 and TRBJ1-1; D not certain. Per germline, CDR1 SGHVS and CDR2 FNYEAQ. Trimming pared 2 bases from V and 1 base from J, leaving 5 bases between. This CDR3 has 13 amino acids. The CDR3 sequence is CASSLLRNTEAFF. The CDR3, as DNA: TGTGCCAGCAGCTTACTTAGGAACACTGAAGCTTTCTTT.

The chain employs TRBV10-3 and TRBJ1-4; 7 nucleotides match TRBD1. CDR3 size: 15 residues. Trimming took 0 bases from V and 3 from J; bases not matched to a gene: 1. The germline CDR1 and CDR2 sequences are ENHRY and SYGVKD. The CDR3 DNA sequence: TGTGCCATCAGTGAGTCCGACAGGGCTAATGAAAAACTGTTTTTT. Translation: CAISESDRANEKLFF.

The rearrangement joins TRBV10-3 to TRBJ1-2, with 9 bases lining up with TRBD1. This CDR3 comprises 15 residues. The germline gives CDR1 ENHRY, CDR2 SYGVKD. The V gene end was trimmed by 10 bases and the J gene end by 2 bases; junction bases not matched to a gene: 11. The CDR3 region has the DNA TGTGCCACCCACTTTCCGGGACAGGGCAACTATGGCTACACCTTC. This sequence encodes CATHFPGQGNYGYTF.

This chain joins TRBV18 and TRBJ1-5, with D unclear. Germline CDR1 KGHSH, CDR2 LQKENI. CDR3 length: 15 amino acids. The germline V and J ends were trimmed by 0 bases and 7 bases, with 13 bases remaining between them. The CDR3 nucleotides read TGTGCCAGCTCACCACCAATTGGTGGCTTGCAGCCCCAGCATTTT. It codes for CASSPPIGGLQPQHF.

This clone is a singleton in its sample. This rearrangement joins TRBV27 to TRBJ1-6; 9 nucleotides line up with TRBD1. The trim removed 7 bases at V and 4 bases at J, leaving 5 bases unmatched. The V gene's germline CDR1 is MNHEY and CDR2 SMNVEV (reference sequence). The CDR3 is made up of 15 amino acids. CDR3: CASNPGTGYNSPLHF. DNA of the CDR3: TGTGCCAGCAACCCCGGGACAGGGTATAATTCACCCCTCCACTTT.

The J gene is TRBJ2-7, the V gene TRBV7-6; TRBD1 agrees at 7 bases. The CDR3 has 13 residues. Trimming removed 8 bases from V and 2 bases from J; junction bases left unmatched: 6. CDR1 and CDR2 (germline): SGHVS, FNYEAQ. CDR3 region: CASSGTAAYEQYF. The CDR3 bases are TGTGCCAGCTCCGGGACAGCTGCCTACGAGCAGTACTTC.